This TCR beta chain was retrieved from a study of blood T cell repertoires in COVID-19. Study-level information: COVID-19 samples collected from the United States, Italy and Spain covered acute and convalescent phases. T cells, B-cell-depleted T cells, or PBMCs supplied cDNA or gDNA.

The study drew participants aged about 18 to 89 years from about two dozen US areas. Cohorts were determined from participant-reported clinical history. TCRdb's copy holds only in-frame clones and misses some; the assay was immunoSEQ multiplex PCR. This sample has some 200,000 clones; 75% to 90% occur once, and the top ten carry around 3.5%. V gave up 2 bases and J gave up 4 bases, with 15 bases separating them. Germline V gene sequence: CDR1 SGHKS, CDR2 YYEKEE (reference sequence). This CDR3 has 16 amino acids. V and J are TRBV5-5 and TRBJ1-4; no clear D. The TCR comes from a woman aged 40 to 50 with acute COVID-19. Sample: PBMCs or T cells enriched from blood (not recorded which). The CDR3 DNA reads as TGTGCCAGCAGCTTAAGCGAAACACGGGGTAATGAAAAACTGTTTTTT. It specifies CASSLSETRGNEKLFF.